These T cell receptor beta chains were read from a single sample in a study of T-cell memory formation after mild COVID-19. TCRdb processed the 5' RACE reads anew with MiXCR; each CDR3 protein has one entry. The sample includes under 450,000 distinct CDR3 sequences, 20% to 25% of them seen just once. Sequenced input: PBMCs or a T cell subset sorted from them (not recorded which). These receptors all come from an adult woman who had mild COVID-19 (a few samples of this study predate the infection). Cell type and time point are not known. Both conserved end residues are part of each CDR3. A D gene is named only where the DNA matches it firmly. Rows may omit the clone size; those that give it use once, few, many or a size class.

size: .; D: .; V: TRBV5-1; J: TRBJ1-4; DNA: TGCGCCAGCAGCTTAGGGACCGTGCTAGTTGCAACTAATGAAAAACTGTTTTTT; CDR3: CASSLGTVLVATNEKLFF
size: .; D: .; V: TRBV7-2; J: TRBJ2-5; DNA: TGTGCCAGCAGCTCACCGCGCCGTAGGGGGACCCAGTACTTC; CDR3: CASSSPRRRGTQYF
size: .; D: .; V: TRBV5-1; J: TRBJ2-7; DNA: TGCGCCAGCAGCTGGGCCAGGGGAGGCGACGAGCAGTACTTC; CDR3: CASSWARGGDEQYF
size: .; D: .; V: TRBV5-1; J: TRBJ2-7; DNA: TGCGCCAGCAGCTTGGCGGGGACGCTCGCAGGGGAGCAGTACTTC; CDR3: CASSLAGTLAGEQYF
size: .; D: TRBD2; V: TRBV11-2; J: TRBJ2-7; DNA: TGTGCCAGCAGCTTAGATTTCCCGGGGCTAGCGGGGTCCTACTCCTACGAGCAGTACTTC; CDR3: CASSLDFPGLAGSYSYEQYF
size: .; D: .; V: TRBV2; J: TRBJ2-1; DNA: TGTGCCAGCACCCCGGGCCGCTCCTACAATGAGCAGTTCTTC; CDR3: CASTPGRSYNEQFF
size: .; D: TRBD1; V: TRBV12-3/TRBV12-4; J: TRBJ2-3; DNA: TGTGCCAGCAGTTACAGGGGGACTAGCACAGATACGCAGTATTTT; CDR3: CASSYRGTSTDTQYF
size: once; D: .; V: TRBV28; J: TRBJ2-7; DNA: TGTGCCAGCAGGAAGGAGGGGGCGCAATCCTACGAGCAGTACTTC; CDR3: CASRKEGAQSYEQYF
size: few; D: .; V: TRBV7-9; J: TRBJ1-2; DNA: TGTGCCAGCAGCCTCTCCGACAGGCGACCTAACTATGGCTACACCTTC; CDR3: CASSLSDRRPNYGYTF
size: few; D: .; V: TRBV6-5; J: TRBJ2-7; DNA: TGTGCCAGCAGTTATTACAGGGGAGGCGACGAGCAGTACTTC; CDR3: CASSYYRGGDEQYF
size: .; D: .; V: TRBV20-1; J: TRBJ2-5; DNA: TGCAGTGCTAGGGACAGTACCCAGTACTTC; CDR3: CSARDSTQYF
size: .; D: TRBD2; V: TRBV11-2; J: TRBJ2-1; DNA: TGTGCCAGCAGCGGAACTAGCGGGGGTAGGTATGAGCAGTTCTTC; CDR3: CASSGTSGGRYEQFF
size: few; D: TRBD2; V: TRBV6-2/TRBV6-3; J: TRBJ2-1; DNA: TGTGCCAGCAGTTTCGGACTAGCCCACAATGAGCAGTTCTTC; CDR3: CASSFGLAHNEQFF
size: .; D: TRBD1; V: TRBV11-2; J: TRBJ2-7; DNA: TGTGCCAGCAGCCTGACAGGGGGCGGGTACGAGCAGTACTTC; CDR3: CASSLTGGGYEQYF
size: few; D: .; V: TRBV20-1; J: TRBJ2-3; DNA: TGCAGTGCTCTACCGGGGCCTGACACAGATACGCAGTATTTT; CDR3: CSALPGPDTDTQYF
size: .; D: TRBD1; V: TRBV3-1; J: TRBJ2-1; DNA: TGTGCCAGCAGCCACGCGCAGGGGGCCTACAATGAGCAGTTCTTC; CDR3: CASSHAQGAYNEQFF
size: few; D: TRBD2; V: TRBV11-2; J: TRBJ2-1; DNA: TGTGCCAGCAGCTTTAGCGGGAGAGGAGAGCAGTTCTTC; CDR3: CASSFSGRGEQFF
size: .; D: .; V: TRBV2; J: TRBJ1-5; DNA: TGTGCCAGTCGCGGGGCGGGATATAGCAATCAGCCCCAGCATTTT; CDR3: CASRGAGYSNQPQHF
size: few; D: TRBD1; V: TRBV4-3; J: TRBJ1-4; DNA: TGCGCCAGCAGCCATGACCGGGACAGGGTCGAGGACGATGAAAAACTGTTTTTT; CDR3: CASSHDRDRVEDDEKLFF
size: .; D: .; V: TRBV12-3/TRBV12-4; J: TRBJ2-1; DNA: TGTGCCAGCAGTCCCACATGGCGAGGTCGGCTACAGGAGCAGTTCTTC; CDR3: CASSPTWRGRLQEQFF
size: .; D: .; V: TRBV9; J: TRBJ2-1; DNA: TGTGCCAGCACGTCGGGTATTGATGAGCAGTTCTTC; CDR3: CASTSGIDEQFF
size: .; D: TRBD1; V: TRBV20-1; J: TRBJ2-3; DNA: TGCAGTGCTGCCGACAGGGGAGTTAGCACAGATACGCAGTATTTT; CDR3: CSAADRGVSTDTQYF
size: few; D: TRBD1; V: TRBV10-3; J: TRBJ2-1; DNA: TGTGCCATCCACGGCCCTGGACAGGCCAATGAGCAGTTCTTC; CDR3: CAIHGPGQANEQFF
size: few; D: .; V: TRBV24-1; J: TRBJ2-7; DNA: TGTGCCACCAGCGGGGCCACCTACGAGCAGTACTTC; CDR3: CATSGATYEQYF
size: few; D: TRBD1; V: TRBV24-1; J: TRBJ2-5; DNA: TGTGCCACCAGTGCCCCCGGACAGGGGCAAGAGACCCAGTACTTC; CDR3: CATSAPGQGQETQYF
size: few; D: TRBD2; V: TRBV7-3; J: TRBJ2-2; DNA: TGTGCCAGCAGCTTAAGCTTAGCGGGAGGATCCCGTCCCGGGGAGCTGTTTTTT; CDR3: CASSLSLAGGSRPGELFF
size: few; D: TRBD1; V: TRBV12-3/TRBV12-4; J: TRBJ1-1; DNA: TGTGCCAGCAACTCGGGACAGGGTGAAGCTTTCTTT; CDR3: CASNSGQGEAFF
size: .; D: .; V: TRBV5-1; J: TRBJ2-7; DNA: TGCGCCAGCAGCTTGGGACCTGGGAATTCCGAGCAGTACTTC; CDR3: CASSLGPGNSEQYF
size: once; D: TRBD1; V: TRBV7-9; J: TRBJ1-2; DNA: TGTGCCAGCAGCTTAGAGGGGGACAGGGTCTATGGCTACACCTTC; CDR3: CASSLEGDRVYGYTF
size: .; D: .; V: TRBV18; J: TRBJ2-1; DNA: TGTGCCAGCTCACCAATAGCAGGCGCCAATGAGCAGTTCTTC; CDR3: CASSPIAGANEQFF
size: few; D: TRBD2; V: TRBV9; J: TRBJ2-1; DNA: TGTGCCAGCAGCGTAGCCCTAGCGGGGGGGCCGGATGAGCAGTTCTTC; CDR3: CASSVALAGGPDEQFF
size: .; D: TRBD2; V: TRBV27; J: TRBJ2-2; DNA: TGTGCCAGCAGAGCGGGACTAGCGGGACAATCCGGGGAGCTGTTTTTT; CDR3: CASRAGLAGQSGELFF
size: .; D: TRBD2; V: TRBV7-6; J: TRBJ2-1; DNA: TGTGCCAGCAGCCCCAGCGGGAGTGTCAACAATGAGCAGTTCTTC; CDR3: CASSPSGSVNNEQFF
size: many; D: .; V: TRBV4-2; J: TRBJ1-1; DNA: TGTGCCAGCAGCCGAACACCGAACACTGAAGCTTTCTTT; CDR3: CASSRTPNTEAFF
size: few; D: TRBD1; V: TRBV7-6; J: TRBJ2-1; DNA: TGTGCCAGCAGCCACGACAGGGCCTCCTACAATGAGCAGTTCTTC; CDR3: CASSHDRASYNEQFF
size: .; D: .; V: TRBV4-1; J: TRBJ2-3; DNA: TGCGCCAGCAGCCAAGGAGGTGGGCTAGACACTACCACAGATACGCAGTATTTT; CDR3: CASSQGGGLDTTTDTQYF
size: .; D: TRBD2; V: TRBV7-8; J: TRBJ2-3; DNA: TGTGCCAGCAGCTTAGATAGCGGGGCATATAGCACAGATACGCAGTATTTT; CDR3: CASSLDSGAYSTDTQYF
size: .; D: TRBD1; V: TRBV18; J: TRBJ1-6; DNA: TGTGCCAGCTCACCGACAGGGAACGGGTATAATTCACCCCTCCACTTT; CDR3: CASSPTGNGYNSPLHF
size: few; D: TRBD2; V: TRBV12-3/TRBV12-4; J: TRBJ2-3; DNA: TGTGCCAGCAGTTTAGAAGTGCTAGCGGGGGGCACAGATACGCAGTATTTT; CDR3: CASSLEVLAGGTDTQYF
size: .; D: TRBD1; V: TRBV20-1; J: TRBJ1-1; DNA: TGCAGTGGTAGGGATTACTCCGGGACAGTTTTAACCCTAACTGAAGCTTTCTTT; CDR3: CSGRDYSGTVLTLTEAFF
size: .; D: .; V: TRBV12-3/TRBV12-4; J: TRBJ2-3; DNA: TGTGCCAGCAGTTTGGTCCCTGGGGCAGATACGCAGTATTTT; CDR3: CASSLVPGADTQYF
size: .; D: TRBD2; V: TRBV29-1; J: TRBJ2-3; DNA: TGCAGCGTTGAAAAGCCCAGCGGGAGTAGGTATTTT; CDR3: CSVEKPSGSRYF
size: few; D: .; V: TRBV21-1; J: TRBJ1-6; DNA: TGTGCCAGCCCGCTGGGTTTCCCGAGGGCTTCACCCCTCCACTTT; CDR3: CASPLGFPRASPLHF
size: .; D: .; V: TRBV6-2/TRBV6-3; J: TRBJ2-1; DNA: TGTGCCAGCAGTTACTACGGGGCGGGAAGGGAATTGGAGCAGTTCTTC; CDR3: CASSYYGAGRELEQFF
size: few; D: .; V: TRBV4-1; J: TRBJ1-4; DNA: TGCGCCAGCAAGGGGGGGGCAAGGATTGGGGAAAAACTGTTTTTT; CDR3: CASKGGARIGEKLFF
size: few; D: TRBD1; V: TRBV19; J: TRBJ1-6; DNA: TGTGCCAGTAGACCGGGACAGGGTGGAGGATCACCCCTCCACTTT; CDR3: CASRPGQGGGSPLHF
size: .; D: TRBD2; V: TRBV20-1; J: TRBJ2-5; DNA: TGCAGTGCTAGAGATCTCAGGCTAGCGGGGGGCCCGTCAGAGACCCAGTACTTC; CDR3: CSARDLRLAGGPSETQYF
size: few; D: .; V: TRBV6-1; J: TRBJ2-7; DNA: TGTGCCAGCAGTGGCCGGAGAAGCGATTCCTACGAGCAGTACTTC; CDR3: CASSGRRSDSYEQYF
size: .; D: TRBD1; V: TRBV4-2; J: TRBJ2-2; DNA: TGTGCCAGCAGCCAAGGGGACAGAGACACCGGGGAGCTGTTTTTT; CDR3: CASSQGDRDTGELFF